A selection of T cell receptor beta chains follows, all from one sample in a study of CD8+CD57+ T cells in acquired aplastic anemia. TCRdb ran MiXCR on the reads and lists one entry per CDR3 protein. Among approximately 470,000 distinct CDR3 sequences listed, about a third were seen once. The sequencing input was sorted CD4+, CD8+, or CD8+CD57+ T cells (not recorded which) from PBMCs. Receptor source: a human donor with aplastic anemia. Each CDR3 is given with its conserved first and last residue. Fields, in order: V gene, CDR3 length, clone size, D gene, J gene, CDR3 DNA, CDR3 protein. The D gene is left open where the match is weak. Some rows mark clone size as missing; the rest say once, few, many or name a class of expanded clone.

v_call: TRBV10-3; cdr3_length: 15; clone_size: .; d_call: TRBD1; j_call: TRBJ1-2; cdr3_nt: TGTGCCAGCAGTGATGGGACAGGGGGGAACTATGGCTACACCTTC; cdr3_aa: CASSDGTGGNYGYTF
v_call: TRBV12-3/TRBV12-4; cdr3_length: 14; clone_size: .; d_call: .; j_call: TRBJ1-1; cdr3_nt: TGTGCCAGCAGCCGACGGATCATGAACACTGAAGCTTTCTTT; cdr3_aa: CASSRRIMNTEAFF
v_call: TRBV6-5; cdr3_length: 16; clone_size: many; d_call: .; j_call: TRBJ1-3; cdr3_nt: TGTGCCAGCAGTTACTCAACGGGTGCGGGCGGAAACACCATATATTTT; cdr3_aa: CASSYSTGAGGNTIYF
v_call: TRBV30; cdr3_length: 13; clone_size: .; d_call: .; j_call: TRBJ1-2; cdr3_nt: TGTGCCTGCTCGCCGGGGGGTTTGGGTGGCTACACCTTC; cdr3_aa: CACSPGGLGGYTF
v_call: TRBV29-1; cdr3_length: 13; clone_size: many; d_call: .; j_call: TRBJ1-5; cdr3_nt: TGCAGCGTTGAAGATCTTGGGGGCCAGCCCCAGCATTTT; cdr3_aa: CSVEDLGGQPQHF
v_call: TRBV30; cdr3_length: 14; clone_size: .; d_call: TRBD2; j_call: TRBJ2-5; cdr3_nt: TGTGCCTGGAGAATACTAGCGGCACAAGAGACCCAGCACTTC; cdr3_aa: CAWRILAAQETQHF
v_call: TRBV7-2; cdr3_length: 13; clone_size: many; d_call: TRBD1; j_call: TRBJ2-7; cdr3_nt: TGTGCCAGCAGACGACAGGGAGAGTACGAGCAGTACTTC; cdr3_aa: CASRRQGEYEQYF
v_call: TRBV12-3/TRBV12-4; cdr3_length: 13; clone_size: few; d_call: .; j_call: TRBJ2-3; cdr3_nt: TGTGCCAGCGGGAGAGGGCGCACAGATACGCAGTATTTT; cdr3_aa: CASGRGRTDTQYF
v_call: TRBV9; cdr3_length: 14; clone_size: .; d_call: TRBD2; j_call: TRBJ2-1; cdr3_nt: TGTGCCAGCAGCATTTCCGGGACTAGCGGCGAGCAGTTCTTC; cdr3_aa: CASSISGTSGEQFF
v_call: TRBV20-1; cdr3_length: 17; clone_size: .; d_call: .; j_call: TRBJ2-6; cdr3_nt: TGCAGTGCCACAAGCGGACAGATCTCCCCTGGGGCCAACGTCCTGACTTTC; cdr3_aa: CSATSGQISPGANVLTF
v_call: TRBV7-9; cdr3_length: 12; clone_size: many; d_call: .; j_call: TRBJ1-3; cdr3_nt: TGTGCCAGCAGCCCCACGGCAGACACCATATATTTT; cdr3_aa: CASSPTADTIYF
v_call: TRBV10-2; cdr3_length: 15; clone_size: once; d_call: TRBD1; j_call: TRBJ1-5; cdr3_nt: TGCGCCAGCAGCTCGACAGGGGGCGGCGGTCAGCCCCAGCATTTT; cdr3_aa: CASSSTGGGGQPQHF
v_call: TRBV3-1; cdr3_length: 13; clone_size: .; d_call: .; j_call: TRBJ2-7; cdr3_nt: TGTGCCAGCAGCCAAGCCCCCGTCTACGAGCAGTACTTC; cdr3_aa: CASSQAPVYEQYF
v_call: TRBV29-1; cdr3_length: 13; clone_size: many; d_call: TRBD2; j_call: TRBJ2-7; cdr3_nt: TGCAGCGCATCGACCCAGGGAGGGTACGAGCAGTACTTC; cdr3_aa: CSASTQGGYEQYF
v_call: TRBV9; cdr3_length: 14; clone_size: few; d_call: .; j_call: TRBJ2-1; cdr3_nt: TGTGCCAGCAGCGTAGAGGGGGACCACAATGAGCAGTTCTTC; cdr3_aa: CASSVEGDHNEQFF
v_call: TRBV4-1; cdr3_length: 15; clone_size: .; d_call: TRBD1; j_call: TRBJ2-7; cdr3_nt: TGCGCCAGCAGCCAAGAGACAGGGGGATCCTACGAGCAGTACTTC; cdr3_aa: CASSQETGGSYEQYF
v_call: TRBV20-1; cdr3_length: 15; clone_size: .; d_call: .; j_call: TRBJ2-1; cdr3_nt: TGCAGTGCTAGGGAGGTCGGGACAACCTACAATGAGCAGTTCTTC; cdr3_aa: CSAREVGTTYNEQFF
v_call: TRBV7-2; cdr3_length: 11; clone_size: many; d_call: .; j_call: TRBJ1-1; cdr3_nt: TGTGCCAGCAGCCTGCGTACTGAAGCTTTCTTT; cdr3_aa: CASSLRTEAFF
v_call: TRBV20-1; cdr3_length: 14; clone_size: .; d_call: .; j_call: TRBJ2-1; cdr3_nt: TGCAGCCCCGCAGCGGAACTAGGCTACAATGAGCAGTTCTTC; cdr3_aa: CSPAAELGYNEQFF
v_call: TRBV7-2; cdr3_length: 13; clone_size: .; d_call: TRBD2; j_call: TRBJ2-1; cdr3_nt: TGTGCCAGCAGCTCTAGCGGGAGCAATGAGCAGTTCTTC; cdr3_aa: CASSSSGSNEQFF
v_call: TRBV20-1; cdr3_length: 14; clone_size: many; d_call: .; j_call: TRBJ1-6; cdr3_nt: TGCAGTGCAAGCCCGGACAGCGCACATTCACCCCTCCACTTT; cdr3_aa: CSASPDSAHSPLHF
v_call: TRBV19; cdr3_length: 12; clone_size: .; d_call: .; j_call: TRBJ1-2; cdr3_nt: TGTGCCAGTCGTCGGGGAACCTATGGCTACACCTTC; cdr3_aa: CASRRGTYGYTF